These T cell receptor beta chains were read from a single sample in a study of cytotoxic CD8 clonotypes in ibrutinib-treated CLL. The data were produced by immunoSEQ multiplex PCR, yet TCRdb's version contains in-frame clones alone and is incomplete. The data show around 310,000 clones, 70% to 80% seen once. Here the sequenced sample was PBMCs, taken before ibrutinib treatment. These receptors all stem from a human donor with chronic lymphocytic leukemia. Both conserved end residues are part of each CDR3. Each record gives: clone size, D gene, J gene, V gene, CDR3 protein, CDR3 DNA. The D gene is left open where the match is weak. Clone size appears in some rows only: once, few, many, or a class for an expanded clone.

few . TRBJ2-3 TRBV19 CASSIRGNPDTQYF TGTGCCAGTAGTATTCGCGGAAACCCGGATACGCAGTATTTT
. . TRBJ2-5 TRBV7-9 CASSRGSYQETQYF TGTGCCAGCAGCCGGGGGTCTTACCAAGAGACCCAGTACTTC
. . TRBJ1-5 TRBV30 CAWSVGGDLVWPQHF TGTGCCTGGAGTGTCGGGGGGGACCTCGTTTGGCCCCAGCATTTT
. TRBD1 TRBJ1-1 TRBV28 CASSLGGSEAFF TGTGCCAGCAGCCTAGGGGGCTCGGAAGCTTTCTTT
. . TRBJ2-7 TRBV7-2 CASSFGRTPYEQYF TGTGCCAGCAGCTTTGGCAGGACACCCTACGAGCAGTACTTC
. TRBD1 TRBJ2-2 TRBV5-1 CASSIRTGNPGELFF TGCGCCAGCAGCATACGGACAGGGAACCCCGGGGAGCTGTTTTTT
. . TRBJ2-5 TRBV7-2 CASSPTVSWAQETQYF TGTGCCAGCAGCCCCACGGTCTCGTGGGCTCAAGAGACCCAGTACTTC
. TRBD1 TRBJ1-1 TRBV7-6 CASSLGSRDRVKAFF TGTGCCAGCAGCTTAGGGAGCCGGGACAGGGTGAAAGCTTTCTTT
few . TRBJ2-5 TRBV9 CASSVRAHRAGTQYF TGTGCCAGCAGTGTGAGAGCTCACAGGGCCGGGACCCAGTACTTC
. . TRBJ2-3 TRBV11-2 CASSLAGGTQYF TGTGCCAGCAGCTTAGCCGGTGGAACGCAGTATTTT
. . TRBJ1-2 TRBV5-1 CASSLDPFGYTF TGCGCCAGCAGCTTGGATCCGTTTGGCTACACCTTC
. . TRBJ1-1 TRBV10-3 CATLSTGENTEAFF TGTGCCACCCTCTCGACAGGAGAAAACACTGAAGCTTTCTTT
. TRBD1 TRBJ1-1 TRBV19 CASSGGQGAEAFF TGTGCCAGTAGTGGGGGACAGGGCGCTGAAGCTTTCTTT
. TRBD2 TRBJ2-3 TRBV27 CANQLLAGVHTDTQYF TGTGCCAACCAACTACTAGCGGGAGTCCACACAGATACGCAGTATTTT
. . TRBJ1-2 TRBV28 CASSSTMGGYTF TGTGCCAGCAGTTCAACAATGGGTGGCTACACCTTC
. . TRBJ2-7 TRBV6-1 CASLVNGYEQYF TGTGCCAGCTTGGTCAACGGGTACGAGCAGTACTTC
. . TRBJ2-1 TRBV11-2 CASSATTHSYNEQFF TGTGCCAGCAGCGCGACTACCCACTCCTACAATGAGCAGTTCTTC
. TRBD2 TRBJ2-7 TRBV13 CASSLVFDWVAGAGHYEQYF TGTGCCAGCAGCTTAGTTTTCGACTGGGTAGCGGGAGCCGGGCACTACGAGCAGTACTTC
. TRBD1 TRBJ2-1 TRBV9 CASSVDRTGRNEQFF TGTGCCAGCAGCGTGGATAGGACAGGGAGGAATGAGCAGTTCTTC
. . TRBJ2-1 TRBV5-1 CASSLERSSYNEQFF TGCGCCAGCAGCTTGGAACGCAGCTCCTACAATGAGCAGTTCTTC
once TRBD1 TRBJ2-4 TRBV30 CAWSVRGQGKNIQYF TGTGCCTGGAGTGTACGGGGACAGGGCAAAAACATTCAGTACTTC
. . TRBJ2-3 TRBV7-3 CASSLSRVGADTQYF TGTGCCAGCAGCTTATCCAGGGTCGGGGCAGATACGCAGTATTTT
. . TRBJ2-7 TRBV10-3 CATIRRNSSYEQYF TGTGCCACCATCCGCCGTAACTCCTCCTACGAGCAGTACTTC
. TRBD2 TRBJ2-7 TRBV5-4 CASSFRGGRARREQYF TGTGCCAGCAGCTTTCGGGGCGGGAGGGCCCGACGGGAGCAGTACTTC
. TRBD1 TRBJ2-7 TRBV6-6 CASSFDRGSEQYF TGTGCCAGCAGTTTCGACAGGGGAAGCGAGCAGTACTTC
. . TRBJ2-5 TRBV6-5 CASSYLKTQYF TGTGCCAGCAGTTATTTGAAGACCCAGTACTTC
. . TRBJ2-7 TRBV4-1 CASSQAPLGDRSYEQYF TGCGCCAGCAGCCAAGCGCCCCTTGGAGACCGATCCTACGAGCAGTACTTC
. . TRBJ2-5 TRBV4-1 CASSQVFRETQYF TGCGCCAGCAGCCAAGTTTTTCGGGAGACCCAGTACTTC
. . TRBJ2-7 TRBV13 CASTGRKPRNYEQYF TGTGCCAGTACTGGCCGCAAGCCGAGAAACTACGAGCAGTACTTC
. TRBD2 TRBJ2-1 TRBV23-1 CASSQSIYTSGYNEQFF TGCGCCAGCAGTCAATCAATTTACACTAGCGGTTACAATGAGCAGTTCTTC
. . TRBJ2-5 TRBV5-6 CASSRPLGSHAKKETQYF TGTGCCAGCAGCCGTCCTTTGGGGTCACACGCCAAAAAAGAGACCCAGTACTTC
once TRBD2 TRBJ2-3 TRBV5-4 CASSLVSGSTDTQYF TGTGCCAGCAGCTTGGTTAGCGGGAGTACAGATACGCAGTATTTT
. . TRBJ1-4 TRBV5-1 CASRPGVQGWEKLFF TGCGCCAGCAGACCCGGGGTCCAGGGTTGGGAAAAACTGTTTTTT
few . TRBJ1-1 TRBV18 CASSSPTGFGTEAFF TGTGCCAGCTCCAGTCCGACAGGATTCGGGACTGAAGCTTTCTTT
. TRBD2 TRBJ2-3 TRBV18 CASSERDGDTQYF TGTGCCAGCTCGGAGCGGGATGGAGATACGCAGTATTTT
. TRBD1 TRBJ1-1 TRBV4-3 CASSQVGTGGTEAFF TGCGCCAGCAGCCAAGTAGGAACAGGGGGCACTGAAGCTTTCTTT
. . TRBJ2-7 TRBV5-6 CASSLWTRVSYEQYF TGTGCCAGCAGCTTATGGACACGGGTGTCCTACGAGCAGTACTTC
. . TRBJ2-7 TRBV5-1 CASSLNHYEQYF TGCGCCAGCAGCTTAAACCACTACGAGCAGTACTTC
few . TRBJ2-2 TRBV9 CASSVGRATGELFF TGTGCCAGCAGCGTAGGCAGGGCCACCGGGGAGCTGTTTTTT
. TRBD2 TRBJ2-2 TRBV4-2 CASSQGLRVGRRAGELFF TGTGCCAGCAGCCAAGGTCTTCGGGTCGGGAGGCGGGCCGGGGAGCTGTTTTTT
few TRBD1 TRBJ1-2 TRBV6-5 CASTDRGLPIGYTF TGTGCCAGCACCGACAGGGGGCTGCCTATTGGCTACACCTTC
. . TRBJ1-2 TRBV7-9 CASSHTLATNYGYTF TGTGCCAGCAGCCACACGTTAGCGACTAACTATGGCTACACCTTC
once . TRBJ2-7 TRBV28 CASSSDDSYEQYF TGTGCCAGCAGCTCGGATGACTCTTACGAGCAGTACTTC
. . TRBJ1-3 TRBV27 CASQPGSGNTIYF TGTGCCAGCCAACCGGGATCTGGAAACACCATATATTTT
once . TRBJ2-1 TRBV7-6 CASSLTVTYPSYNEQFF TGTGCCAGCAGCTTAACCGTGACTTACCCCTCCTACAATGAGCAGTTCTTC
once . TRBJ1-1 TRBV15 CATSRQGVKTEAFF TGTGCCACCAGCAGACAGGGTGTTAAAACTGAAGCTTTCTTT
. . TRBJ2-1 TRBV11-2 CASSLARYTYNEQFF TGTGCCAGCAGCTTAGCACGGTATACCTACAATGAGCAGTTCTTC
. TRBD1 TRBJ2-5 TRBV18 CASSPGTGEETQYF TGTGCCAGCTCACCGGGGACAGGGGAAGAGACCCAGTACTTC
. TRBD2 TRBJ2-1 TRBV18 CASSPGLAGNEQFF TGTGCCAGCTCACCGGGACTAGCAGGCAATGAGCAGTTCTTC
. . TRBJ2-1 TRBV19 CASSSNPSSREQFF TGTGCCAGTAGTTCCAATCCTTCATCACGGGAGCAGTTCTTC
. TRBD1 TRBJ1-1 TRBV27 CASSSARQGRTEAFF TGTGCCAGCAGTTCAGCCAGACAGGGGAGGACTGAAGCTTTCTTT
once . TRBJ2-7 TRBV11-1 CASSSIGAYEQYF TGTGCCAGCAGCTCAATAGGGGCCTACGAGCAGTACTTC
few TRBD1 TRBJ2-7 TRBV6-5 CASTPGQGASEQYF TGTGCCAGCACTCCGGGACAGGGGGCGTCCGAGCAGTACTTC
once TRBD1 TRBJ1-2 TRBV29-1 CSVTAGTVSGYTF TGCAGCGTTACAGCGGGGACAGTCAGTGGCTACACCTTC
. . TRBJ2-1 TRBV25-1 CASRGYNEQFF TGTGCCAGCAGGGGTTACAATGAGCAGTTCTTC
few . TRBJ2-1 TRBV19 CASSMGSYNEQFF TGTGCCAGTAGCATGGGCTCCTACAATGAGCAGTTCTTC
. TRBD1 TRBJ1-5 TRBV2 CASSDRDRGVSNQPQHF TGTGCCAGCAGTGACCGGGACAGGGGAGTTAGCAATCAGCCCCAGCATTTT
. . TRBJ2-2 TRBV11-2 CASSLVLGELFF TGTGCCAGCAGCTTAGTCCTCGGGGAGCTGTTTTTT
. TRBD1 TRBJ1-5 TRBV7-8 CASSAGGGQPQHF TGTGCCAGCAGCGCAGGGGGGGGTCAGCCCCAGCATTTT
. . TRBJ2-5 TRBV7-9 CASSPPDRTGWGTQYF TGTGCCAGCAGCCCCCCCGACAGGACCGGTTGGGGGACCCAGTACTTC